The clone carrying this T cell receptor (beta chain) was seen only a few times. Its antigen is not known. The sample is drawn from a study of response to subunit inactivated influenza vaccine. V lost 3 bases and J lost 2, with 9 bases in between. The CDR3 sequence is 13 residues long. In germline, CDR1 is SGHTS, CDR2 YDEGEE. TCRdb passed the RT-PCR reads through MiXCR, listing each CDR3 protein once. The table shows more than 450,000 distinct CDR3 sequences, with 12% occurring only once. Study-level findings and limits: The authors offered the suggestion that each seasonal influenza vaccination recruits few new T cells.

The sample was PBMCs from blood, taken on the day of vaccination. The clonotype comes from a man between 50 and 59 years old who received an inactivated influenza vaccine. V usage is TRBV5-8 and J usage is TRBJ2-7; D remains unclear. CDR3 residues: CASSSTATYEQYF. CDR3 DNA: TGTGCCAGCAGCTCCACCGCAACCTACGAGCAGTACTTC.